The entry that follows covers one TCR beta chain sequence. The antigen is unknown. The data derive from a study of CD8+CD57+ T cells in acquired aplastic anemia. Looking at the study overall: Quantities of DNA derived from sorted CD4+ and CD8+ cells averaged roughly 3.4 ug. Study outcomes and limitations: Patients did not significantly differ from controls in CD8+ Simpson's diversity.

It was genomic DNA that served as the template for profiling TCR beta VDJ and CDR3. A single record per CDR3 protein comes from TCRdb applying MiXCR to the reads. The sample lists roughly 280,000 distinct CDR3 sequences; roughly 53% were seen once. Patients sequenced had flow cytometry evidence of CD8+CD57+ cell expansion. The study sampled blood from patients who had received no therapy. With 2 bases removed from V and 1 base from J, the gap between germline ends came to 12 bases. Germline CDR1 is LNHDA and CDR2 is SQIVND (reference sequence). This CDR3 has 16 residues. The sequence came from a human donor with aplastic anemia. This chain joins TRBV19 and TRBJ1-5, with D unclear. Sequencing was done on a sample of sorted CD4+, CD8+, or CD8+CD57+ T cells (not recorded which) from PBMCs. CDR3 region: CASSIPPGRSNQPQHF. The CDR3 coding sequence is TGTGCCAGTAGTATACCACCGGGTCGGAGCAATCAGCCCCAGCATTTT.